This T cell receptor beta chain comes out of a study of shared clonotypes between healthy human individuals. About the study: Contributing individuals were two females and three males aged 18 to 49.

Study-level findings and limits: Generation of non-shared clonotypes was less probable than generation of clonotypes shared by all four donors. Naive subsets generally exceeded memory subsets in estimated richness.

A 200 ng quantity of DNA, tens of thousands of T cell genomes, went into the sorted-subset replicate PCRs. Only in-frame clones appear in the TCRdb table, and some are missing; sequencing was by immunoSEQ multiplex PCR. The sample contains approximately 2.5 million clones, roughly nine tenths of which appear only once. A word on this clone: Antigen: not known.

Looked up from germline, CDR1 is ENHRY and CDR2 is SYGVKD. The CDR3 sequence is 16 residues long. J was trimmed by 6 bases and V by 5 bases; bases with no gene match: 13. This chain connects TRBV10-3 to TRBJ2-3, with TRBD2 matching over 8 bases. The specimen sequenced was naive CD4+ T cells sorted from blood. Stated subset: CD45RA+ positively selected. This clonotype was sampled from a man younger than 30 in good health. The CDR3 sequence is CAISPPGGEALDTQYF. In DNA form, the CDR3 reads TGTGCCATCAGTCCCCCGGGGGGGGAGGCTTTGGATACGCAGTATTTT.